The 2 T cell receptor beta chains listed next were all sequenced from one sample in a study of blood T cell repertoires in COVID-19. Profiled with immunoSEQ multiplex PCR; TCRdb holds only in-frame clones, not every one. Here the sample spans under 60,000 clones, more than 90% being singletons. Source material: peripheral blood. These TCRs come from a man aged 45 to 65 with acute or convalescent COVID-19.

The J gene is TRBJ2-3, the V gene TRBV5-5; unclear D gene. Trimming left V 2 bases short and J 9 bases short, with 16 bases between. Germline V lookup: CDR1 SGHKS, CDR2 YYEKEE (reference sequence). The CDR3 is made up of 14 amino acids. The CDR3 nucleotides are TGTGCCAGCAGCTTTTCCCTTCGAGCTATAACGCAGTATTTT. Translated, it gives CASSFSLRAITQYF.

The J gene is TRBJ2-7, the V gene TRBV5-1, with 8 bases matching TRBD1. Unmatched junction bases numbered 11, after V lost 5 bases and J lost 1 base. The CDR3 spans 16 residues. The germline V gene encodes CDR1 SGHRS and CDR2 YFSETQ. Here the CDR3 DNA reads TGCGCCAGCAGGGACGACAGGGGAAGGGGGTCCTACGAGCAGTACTTC. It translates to CASRDDRGRGSYEQYF. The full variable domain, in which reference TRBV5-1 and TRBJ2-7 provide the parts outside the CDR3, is KAGVTQTPRYLIKTRGQQVTLSCSPISGHRSVSWYQQTPGQGLQFLFEYFSETQRNKGNFPGRFSGRQFSNSRSEMNVSTLELGDSALYLCASRDDRGRGSYEQYFGPGTRLTVT.